This TCR beta chain is from a study of OX40 agonist ivuxolimab in advanced cancers. For context, the study as a whole: Ivuxolimab was an agonistic, fully human IgG2 monoclonal antibody directed against OX40 (CD134), a costimulatory receptor. Intravenous ivuxolimab was administered to patients every 2 weeks at six dose levels: 0.01, 0.1, 0.3, 1.5, 3 and 10 mg/kg. Of the 50 to 55 dose-escalation patients, hepatocellular carcinoma was present in about 20, melanoma in approximately 15, renal cell carcinoma in 9 and head and neck cancer in 9. In the dose-escalation cohort, approximately 82% of patients were male, and the mean age was about 55 years, with a range of roughly 20 to 85. Patients were allowed to have had prior anti-PD-1, anti-PD-L1 or anti-CTLA-4 therapy, and approximately 39% of the dose-escalation patients had been treated with checkpoint inhibitors. Partial responses occurred in three dose-escalation patients: two with cutaneous melanoma and one with hepatocellular carcinoma. The purpose of peripheral TCRbeta sequencing was to test whether ivuxolimab changed TCR sequence diversity and led to clonal T-cell expansion. The paper describes the monotherapy dose-escalation part (N = 52 patients) of the phase I trial of ivuxolimab.

This clone was seen a single time. Its cognate antigen has yet to be identified. Nothing much larger sits one base from this clone, and base qualities are not available. Genomic DNA was extracted from sorted cells for sequencing of the TCRbeta CDR3 region. The immunoSEQ Assay was used for sequencing of TCRbeta CDR3 regions. TCRdb took this table from immuneACCESS and kept in-frame rearrangements with V and J called. Such tables lack part of the clones; where checked against another copy, unresolved V genes explain under half of the gap, and the rest is unexplained. Within this sample are some 60,000 clones, with 75% to 95% of them counted one time only. The ten largest clones add up to approximately 11% of the sample. The CDR3 covers 17 residues, taking in both the cysteine and the phenylalanine. Only CDR3 DNA is held: 51 bases, read in frame from base 1. The junction shows trimming of 4 bases on V and 1 base on J, plus 16 bases between the germline ends. The germline V gene gives CDR1 as SGHVS and CDR2 as FQNEAQ.

What the authors observed across the whole study: The antigen specificity of the clonally expanded peripheral T cells was not determined. After ivuxolimab, more expanded clones were found on average in CD8+ T cells than in CD4+ T cells. At doses of 0.1 to 3.0 mg/kg, clonal expansion of both CD4+ and CD8+ T cells in blood was seen between baseline and week 6. Low levels of normalized T-cell clonal expansion were also seen in some patients who did not respond. In the 0.1-3.0 mg/kg groups, partial responders had among the lowest normalized peripheral clonal expansion, particularly in CD8+ T cells.

The trial excluded patients who had a history of autoimmune disease or were on systemic immunosuppression. Peripheral blood for TCR sequencing was drawn from every dose cohort at baseline, at cycle 4 day 1 and at cycle 7 day 1. Samples came from an open-label, multicenter, first-in-human phase I dose-escalation trial of ivuxolimab. The trial enrolled adults with locally advanced or metastatic head and neck squamous cell, hepatocellular, melanoma or renal cell carcinoma. CD4+ and CD8+ T cells were sorted separately from peripheral blood before TCR sequencing. The rearrangement combines TRBV7-8 with TRBJ2-2, with the D gene not clear enough to name. Sequencing used CD4+ or CD8+ T cells sorted from blood, obtained in a trial of the OX40 agonist ivuxolimab. The TCR originated in an adult with an advanced solid tumor such as melanoma, head and neck, liver or kidney cancer. The CDR3 amino acid sequence is: CASSSIPGGVNTGELFF. The nucleotide sequence is given as TGTGCCAGCAGCTCTATACCTGGTGGAGTGAACACCGGGGAGCTGTTTTTT.